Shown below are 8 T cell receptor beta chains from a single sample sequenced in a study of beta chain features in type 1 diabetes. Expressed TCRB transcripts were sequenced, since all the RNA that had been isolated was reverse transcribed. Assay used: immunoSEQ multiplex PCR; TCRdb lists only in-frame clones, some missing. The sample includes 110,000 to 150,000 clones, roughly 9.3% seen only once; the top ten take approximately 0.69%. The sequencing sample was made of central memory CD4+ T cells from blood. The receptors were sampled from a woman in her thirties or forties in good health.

In DNA, the CDR3 is TGTGCCATCAATTCCGGGACTAGGGACAATGAGCAGTTCTTC. Translation: CAINSGTRDNEQFF. V usage is TRBV10-3 and J usage is TRBJ2-1; TRBD2 aligns across 8 bases. V was clipped by 7 bases and J by 5 bases; unmatched bases: 7. The CDR3 extends over 14 amino acids. CDR1 and CDR2 (germline): ENHRY, SYGVKD.

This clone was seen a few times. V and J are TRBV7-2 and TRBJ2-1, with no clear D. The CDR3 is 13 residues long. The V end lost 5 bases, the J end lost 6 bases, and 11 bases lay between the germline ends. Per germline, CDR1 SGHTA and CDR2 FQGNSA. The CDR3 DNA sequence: TGTGCCAGCAGCCCCTTAGTCGTCAATGAGCAGTTCTTC. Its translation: CASSPLVVNEQFF.

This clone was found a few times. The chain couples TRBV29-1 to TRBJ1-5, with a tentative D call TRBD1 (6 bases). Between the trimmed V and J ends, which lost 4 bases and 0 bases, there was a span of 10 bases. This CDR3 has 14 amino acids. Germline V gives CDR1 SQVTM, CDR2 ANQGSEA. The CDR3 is CSVAGDISNQPQHF. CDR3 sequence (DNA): TGCAGCGTTGCAGGGGATATTAGCAATCAGCCCCAGCATTTT.

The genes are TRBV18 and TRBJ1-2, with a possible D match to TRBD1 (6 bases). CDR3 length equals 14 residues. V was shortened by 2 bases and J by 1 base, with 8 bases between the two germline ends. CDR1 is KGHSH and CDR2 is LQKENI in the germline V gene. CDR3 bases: TGTGCCAGCTCACCAGGGGGCAGTAACTATGGCTACACCTTC. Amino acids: CASSPGGSNYGYTF.

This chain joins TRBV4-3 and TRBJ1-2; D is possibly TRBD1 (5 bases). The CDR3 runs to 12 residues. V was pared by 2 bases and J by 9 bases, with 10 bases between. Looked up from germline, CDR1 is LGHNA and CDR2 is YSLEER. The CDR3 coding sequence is TGCGCCAGCAGCCAATCCGGGGGGAGCTACACCTTC. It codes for CASSQSGGSYTF.

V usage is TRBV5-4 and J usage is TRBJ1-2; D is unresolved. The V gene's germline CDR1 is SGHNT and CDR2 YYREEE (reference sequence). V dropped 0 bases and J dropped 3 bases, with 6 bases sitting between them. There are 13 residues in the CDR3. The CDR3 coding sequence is TGTGCCAGCAGCTTGGCCCGGGACTATGGCTACACCTTC. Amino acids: CASSLARDYGYTF.

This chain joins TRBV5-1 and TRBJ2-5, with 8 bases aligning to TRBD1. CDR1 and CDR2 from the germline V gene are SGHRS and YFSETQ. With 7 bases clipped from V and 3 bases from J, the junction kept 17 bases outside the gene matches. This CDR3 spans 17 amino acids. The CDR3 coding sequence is TGCGCCAGCCGCGAAGAGGCAGGGGGCGCGGGTAAAGAGACCCAGTACTTC. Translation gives CASREEAGGAGKETQYF.

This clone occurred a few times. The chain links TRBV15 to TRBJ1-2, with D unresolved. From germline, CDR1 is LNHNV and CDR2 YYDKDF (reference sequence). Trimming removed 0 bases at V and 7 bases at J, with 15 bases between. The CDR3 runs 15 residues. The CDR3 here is CATSRDGWRDGGYTF. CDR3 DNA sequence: TGTGCCACCAGCAGAGATGGCTGGAGGGATGGTGGCTACACCTTC.